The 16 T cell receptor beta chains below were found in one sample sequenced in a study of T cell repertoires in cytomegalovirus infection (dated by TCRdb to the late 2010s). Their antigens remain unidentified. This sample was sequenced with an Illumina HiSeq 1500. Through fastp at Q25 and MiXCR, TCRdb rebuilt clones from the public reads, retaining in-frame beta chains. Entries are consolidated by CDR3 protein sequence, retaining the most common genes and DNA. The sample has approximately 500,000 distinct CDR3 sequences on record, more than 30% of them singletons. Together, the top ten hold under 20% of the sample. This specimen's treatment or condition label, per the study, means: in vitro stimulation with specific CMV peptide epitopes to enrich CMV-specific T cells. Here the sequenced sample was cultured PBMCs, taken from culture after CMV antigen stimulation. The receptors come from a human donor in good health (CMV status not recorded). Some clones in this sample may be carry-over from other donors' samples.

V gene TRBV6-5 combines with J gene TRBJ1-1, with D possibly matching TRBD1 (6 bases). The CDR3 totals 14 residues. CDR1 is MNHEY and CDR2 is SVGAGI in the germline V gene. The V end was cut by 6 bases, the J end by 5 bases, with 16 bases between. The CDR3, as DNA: TGTGCCAGCAGCCTCAGAGGGGGGAGAACTGAAGCTTTCTTT. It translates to CASSLRGGRTEAFF.

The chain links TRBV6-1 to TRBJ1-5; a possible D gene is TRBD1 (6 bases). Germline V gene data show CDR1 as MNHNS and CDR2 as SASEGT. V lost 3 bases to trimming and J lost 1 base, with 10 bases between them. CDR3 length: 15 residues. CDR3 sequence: CASSDRTASNQPQHF. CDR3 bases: TGTGCCAGCAGTGACAGGACAGCCAGCAATCAGCCCCAGCATTTT.

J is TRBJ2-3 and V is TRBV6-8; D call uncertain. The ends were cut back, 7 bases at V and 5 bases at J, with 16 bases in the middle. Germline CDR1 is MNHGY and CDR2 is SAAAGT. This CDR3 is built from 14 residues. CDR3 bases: TGTGCCAGCAAGGAACCTTGGCAGGTAGATACGCAGTATTTT. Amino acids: CASKEPWQVDTQYF.

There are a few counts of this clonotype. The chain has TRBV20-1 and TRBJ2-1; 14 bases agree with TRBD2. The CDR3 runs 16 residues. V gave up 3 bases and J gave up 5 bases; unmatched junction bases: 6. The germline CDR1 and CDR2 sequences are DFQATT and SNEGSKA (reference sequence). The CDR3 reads CSASFGTSGSNNEQFF. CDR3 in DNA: TGCAGTGCTAGTTTCGGGACTAGCGGGAGCAACAATGAGCAGTTCTTC.

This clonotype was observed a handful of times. The CDR3 region is CASSYEGTGRTSTDTQYF. Here the CDR3 DNA reads TGTGCCAGCAGTTACGAGGGGACAGGCAGGACTAGCACAGATACGCAGTATTTT. V is TRBV6-5 and J is TRBJ2-3; TRBD1 aligns across 8 bases. Germline V gives CDR1 MNHEY, CDR2 SVGAGI. V was clipped by 2 bases and J by 0 bases; unmatched bases: 10. This CDR3 comprises 18 residues.

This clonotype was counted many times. The CDR3 protein is CASSLVSAEAFF. CDR3 sequence (DNA): TGTGCCAGCAGCTTAGTAAGCGCTGAAGCTTTCTTT. The genes are TRBV7-8 and TRBJ1-1, with D uncertain. Per germline, CDR1 SGHVS and CDR2 FQNEAQ. This CDR3 region has 12 residues. V lost 1 base and J 6 bases, leaving 6 bases between the germline ends.

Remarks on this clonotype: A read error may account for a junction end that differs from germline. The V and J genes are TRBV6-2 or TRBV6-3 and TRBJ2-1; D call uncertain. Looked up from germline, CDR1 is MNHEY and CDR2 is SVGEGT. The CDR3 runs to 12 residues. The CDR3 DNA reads TGTGCCAGCAGCTCACTACGGAATGGGCAGTTCTTC. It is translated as CASSSLRNGQFF.

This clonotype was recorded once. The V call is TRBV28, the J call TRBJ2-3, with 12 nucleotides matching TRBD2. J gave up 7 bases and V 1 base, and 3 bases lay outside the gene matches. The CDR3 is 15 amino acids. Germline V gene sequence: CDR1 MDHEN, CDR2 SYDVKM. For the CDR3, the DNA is TGTGCCAGCAGTTTATCCTGGACTAGCGGGAATACGCAGTATTTT. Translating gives CASSLSWTSGNTQYF. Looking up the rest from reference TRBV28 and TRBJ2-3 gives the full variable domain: DVKVTQSSRYLVKRTGEKVFLECVQDMDHENMFWYRQDPGLGLRLIYFSYDVKMKEKGDIPEGYSVSREKKERFSLILESASTNQTSMYLCASSLSWTSGNTQYFGPGTRLTVL.

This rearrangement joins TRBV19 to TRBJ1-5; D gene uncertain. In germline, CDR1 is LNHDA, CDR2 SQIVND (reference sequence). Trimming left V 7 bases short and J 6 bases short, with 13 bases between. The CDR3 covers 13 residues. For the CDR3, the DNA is TGTGCCAGTATTAGCAGGCACAGTCAGCCCCAGCATTTT. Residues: CASISRHSQPQHF.

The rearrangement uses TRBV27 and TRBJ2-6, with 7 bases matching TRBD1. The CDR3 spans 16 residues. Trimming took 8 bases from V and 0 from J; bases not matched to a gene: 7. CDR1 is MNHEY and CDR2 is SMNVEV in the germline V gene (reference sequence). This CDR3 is CASAGTVNSGANVLTF. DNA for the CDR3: TGTGCCAGCGCTGGGACAGTTAACTCTGGGGCCAACGTCCTGACTTTC.

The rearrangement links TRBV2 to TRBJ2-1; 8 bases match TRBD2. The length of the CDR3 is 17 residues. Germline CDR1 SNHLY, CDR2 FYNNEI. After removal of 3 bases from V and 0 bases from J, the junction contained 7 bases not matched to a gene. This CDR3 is CASSDTSGRSSYNEQFF. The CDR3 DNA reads TGTGCCAGCAGTGATACTAGCGGAAGGAGCTCCTACAATGAGCAGTTCTTC.

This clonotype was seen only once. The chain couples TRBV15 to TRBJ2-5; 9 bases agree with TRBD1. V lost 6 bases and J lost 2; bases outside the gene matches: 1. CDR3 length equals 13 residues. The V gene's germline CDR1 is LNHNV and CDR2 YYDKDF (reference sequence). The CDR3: CATRTGGQETQYF. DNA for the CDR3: TGTGCCACCAGGACAGGGGGACAAGAGACCCAGTACTTC.

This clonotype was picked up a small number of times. The DNA for the CDR3 is TGTGCCAGCAGCTCCGGACCGGGTAGAGGAGAGACCCAGTACTTC. It is translated as CASSSGPGRGETQYF. J is TRBJ2-5 and V is TRBV7-9; D gene uncertain. CDR1 SEHNR and CDR2 FQNEAQ come from the germline V gene (reference sequence). The V and J ends lost 4 bases and 4 bases respectively, with 16 bases between them. The length of the CDR3 is 15 residues.

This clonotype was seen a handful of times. CDR3: CASSRQRYGELFF. The DNA of the CDR3 is TGTGCCAGCAGCCGACAACGATACGGGGAGCTGTTTTTT. The chain recombines TRBV7-2 with TRBJ2-2, with D hard to call. Deletions cut 5 bases from V and 7 bases from J, with 11 bases between. Germline V CDR1 and CDR2: SGHTA, FQGNSA. This CDR3 region has 13 residues.

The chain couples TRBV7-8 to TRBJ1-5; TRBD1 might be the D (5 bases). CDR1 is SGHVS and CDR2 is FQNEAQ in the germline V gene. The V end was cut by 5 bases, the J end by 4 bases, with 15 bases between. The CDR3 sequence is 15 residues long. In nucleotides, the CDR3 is TGTGCCAGCAGCCCGGGGACGGGCCGGAATCAGCCCCAGCATTTT. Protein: CASSPGTGRNQPQHF.

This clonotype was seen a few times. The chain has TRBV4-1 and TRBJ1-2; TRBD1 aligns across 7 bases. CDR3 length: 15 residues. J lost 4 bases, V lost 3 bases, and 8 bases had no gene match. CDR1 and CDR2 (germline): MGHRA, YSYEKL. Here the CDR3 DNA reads TGCGCCAGCAGCCAGACAGGGCAAGGCCTCTATGGCTACACCTTC. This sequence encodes CASSQTGQGLYGYTF.